The 2 T cell receptor beta chains below all came from one sample that was sequenced in a study of shared clonotypes between healthy human individuals. Method: immunoSEQ multiplex PCR; TCRdb's copy keeps in-frame clones and lacks some. The table lists around 1.9 million clones, about 92% of them singletons. Positively selected for CCR7, the CD45RO-negative cells used as naive CD8 cells excluded terminally differentiated effector memory CD45RA+ cells. Input material: naive CD8+ T cells from PBMCs. Source of these receptors: a man aged 18 to 35 in good health. Some clones in this sample may be carry-over from other donors' samples.

This chain connects TRBV28 to TRBJ2-2; D assignment may be TRBD1 or TRBD2 (6 bases each). The CDR3 totals 14 residues. V was cut by 2 bases and J by 7 bases, with 11 bases left in between. The V gene's germline CDR1 is MDHEN and CDR2 SYDVKM. CDR3 residues: CASSLRGTFGELFF. The CDR3 bases are TGTGCCAGCAGTTTACGCGGGACATTCGGGGAGCTGTTTTTT. The whole variable domain, filled in from reference TRBV28 and TRBJ2-2, reads DVKVTQSSRYLVKRTGEKVFLECVQDMDHENMFWYRQDPGLGLRLIYFSYDVKMKEKGDIPEGYSVSREKKERFSLILESASTNQTSMYLCASSLRGTFGELFFGEGSRLTVL.

V usage is TRBV5-1 and J usage is TRBJ2-1, with D possibly TRBD2 on 6 matching bases. Trimming stripped 1 base from V and 4 bases from J, with 21 bases between. This CDR3 has 18 residues. Germline V gene lookup returns CDR1 SGHRS and CDR2 YFSETQ. The CDR3 bases are TGCGCCAGCAGCTTGACCCCCCCGACTAGTTGGACTTACAATGAGCAGTTCTTC. Translation: CASSLTPPTSWTYNEQFF.